These T cell receptor beta chains were read from a single sample in a study of T cells in Graves' hyperthyroidism and ophthalmopathy. One entry per CDR3 protein, called by TCRdb with MiXCR from the multiplex PCR reads. The sample records hundreds of thousands of distinct CDR3 sequences, 12% to 15% being singletons. The sample consisted of blood. The receptor source for this set is a woman aged 18-29 years with Graves' hyperthyroidism. CDR3s include the opening cysteine and the closing phenylalanine or tryptophan. The D gene is left open where the match is weak. Clone size, where shown, is once, few, many, or a class for clones that have expanded.

j_call v_call d_call clone_size cdr3_nt cdr3_aa
TRBJ2-3 TRBV18 . . TGTGCCAGCTCACCGCAGTTTGGGGAGGATAGGCAGTATTTT CASSPQFGEDRQYF
TRBJ1-4 TRBV7-9 TRBD1 few TGTGCCAGCACCACAGGGGCCTCCAGACTGTTTTTT CASTTGASRLFF
TRBJ2-5 TRBV7-2 TRBD2 few TGTGCCAGCAGCTTAGGAGCGGGAGGGCTTTGGGAGACCCAGTACTTC CASSLGAGGLWETQYF
TRBJ2-1 TRBV30 TRBD2 many TGTGCCTGGAGTGTAAGGATTAGTGGGAGGGCCTACAATGAGCAGTTCTTC CAWSVRISGRAYNEQFF
TRBJ2-1 TRBV18 . . TGTGCCAGCTCATGGAACAGGGATACGACCTACAATGAGCAGTTCTTC CASSWNRDTTYNEQFF
TRBJ2-1 TRBV20-1 TRBD2 few TGCAGTGCATTGGGGGGGTACAATGAGCAGTCCTTC CSALGGYNEQSF
TRBJ1-6 TRBV5-1 TRBD1 many TGCGCCAGCAGCGGACACAGGGGGCAAGGTTCACCCCTCCACTTT CASSGHRGQGSPLHF
TRBJ2-7 TRBV20-1 TRBD2 many TGCAGTGCTAGAGCTAGCGGTATGTTGGCCTACGAGCAGTACTTC CSARASGMLAYEQYF
TRBJ2-1 TRBV5-4 TRBD1 once TGTGCCAGCAGTTACGGGACAGGCGGTTTCAATGAGCAGTTCTTC CASSYGTGGFNEQFF
TRBJ1-1 TRBV29-1 . . TGCAGCGCTCACAGGAACACTGAAGCTTTCTTT CSAHRNTEAFF
TRBJ2-5 TRBV7-8 . few TGTGCCAGCAGCTCTCCCGAGGGGACTGCTCAAGAGATCCAGTACTTC CASSSPEGTAQEIQYF
TRBJ2-3 TRBV11-2 TRBD2 many TGTGCCAGCAGCTTAGTTTTTGCGGGAGGGCCCATAGATACGCAGTATTTT CASSLVFAGGPIDTQYF
TRBJ1-6 TRBV29-1 . . TGTAGCGTTGGTGATGGGGGGGATTCACCCCTCCACTTT CSVGDGGDSPLHF
TRBJ1-5 TRBV3-1 TRBD1 many TGTGCCAGCAGCCAAGGACCGGGACAGGGGGCCTCTCAGCCCCAGCATTTT CASSQGPGQGASQPQHF
TRBJ1-2 TRBV6-1 TRBD1 . TGTGCCAGCAGTGAAGGGGGACAGGACTATGGCTACACCTTC CASSEGGQDYGYTF
TRBJ2-1 TRBV7-3 . many TGTGCCAGCAGCTTAGGGTCCCCCACTGACTACAATGAGCAGTTCTTC CASSLGSPTDYNEQFF
TRBJ1-4 TRBV7-9 TRBD1 . TGTGCCAGCAGCACCCGGGACAGGGGAGGTGAAAAACTGTTTTTT CASSTRDRGGEKLFF
TRBJ2-5 TRBV2 TRBD2 many TGTGCCAGCAGTCGGATCAGCGGGACGCGAGAGACCCAGTACTTC CASSRISGTRETQYF
TRBJ1-5 TRBV29-1 . many TGCAGCGTTGGCTTACAGGGTGGACAGCCCCAGCATTTT CSVGLQGGQPQHF
TRBJ2-7 TRBV7-2 . . TGTGCCAGCAGCTCCGCCGATGCCTACGAGCAGTACTTC CASSSADAYEQYF
TRBJ2-2 TRBV19 . many TGTGCCAGTAGTATCTCACAGGGTACCGGGGAGCTGTTTTTT CASSISQGTGELFF
TRBJ2-2 TRBV6-1 TRBD2 . TGTGCCAGCAGTCAATATAGCGGGCCGCTTGGCGGGGAGCTGTTTTTT CASSQYSGPLGGELFF
TRBJ1-3 TRBV11-3 . many TGTGCCAGCAGCCCAGACAGCTACATCTCTGGAAACACCATATATTTT CASSPDSYISGNTIYF
TRBJ2-5 TRBV28 . few TGTGCCAGCAGCCCAAGGGTCCCAGGACACGCCCAGTACTTC CASSPRVPGHAQYF
TRBJ2-1 TRBV11-1 TRBD2 . TGTGCCAGCAGCCGGGACTACGACAATGAGCAGTTCTTC CASSRDYDNEQFF
TRBJ2-7 TRBV7-2 . . TGTGCCAGCAGCAGCCGGTTCGGCGGGAACTACGAGCAGTACTTC CASSSRFGGNYEQYF
TRBJ2-7 TRBV9 TRBD2 few TGTGCCAGCAGCGTAGCGCCGGTTAGCGGGAGCCACGAGCAGTACTTC CASSVAPVSGSHEQYF
TRBJ1-5 TRBV19 . . TGTGCCAGTAGTATAGAGGAGGGGGGTAGCAATCAGCCCCAGCATTTT CASSIEEGGSNQPQHF